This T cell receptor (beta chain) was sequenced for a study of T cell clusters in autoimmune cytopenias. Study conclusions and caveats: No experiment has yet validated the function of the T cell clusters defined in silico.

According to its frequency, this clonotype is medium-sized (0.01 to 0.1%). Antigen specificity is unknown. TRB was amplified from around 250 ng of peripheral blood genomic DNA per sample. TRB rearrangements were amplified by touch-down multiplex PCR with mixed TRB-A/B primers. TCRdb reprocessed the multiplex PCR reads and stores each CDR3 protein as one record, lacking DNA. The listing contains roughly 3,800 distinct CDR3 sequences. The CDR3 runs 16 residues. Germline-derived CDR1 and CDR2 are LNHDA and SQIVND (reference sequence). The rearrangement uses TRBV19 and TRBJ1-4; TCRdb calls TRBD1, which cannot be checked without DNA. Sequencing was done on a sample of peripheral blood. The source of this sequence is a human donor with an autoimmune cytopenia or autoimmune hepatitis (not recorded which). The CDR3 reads CASSTGTGATNEKLFF.